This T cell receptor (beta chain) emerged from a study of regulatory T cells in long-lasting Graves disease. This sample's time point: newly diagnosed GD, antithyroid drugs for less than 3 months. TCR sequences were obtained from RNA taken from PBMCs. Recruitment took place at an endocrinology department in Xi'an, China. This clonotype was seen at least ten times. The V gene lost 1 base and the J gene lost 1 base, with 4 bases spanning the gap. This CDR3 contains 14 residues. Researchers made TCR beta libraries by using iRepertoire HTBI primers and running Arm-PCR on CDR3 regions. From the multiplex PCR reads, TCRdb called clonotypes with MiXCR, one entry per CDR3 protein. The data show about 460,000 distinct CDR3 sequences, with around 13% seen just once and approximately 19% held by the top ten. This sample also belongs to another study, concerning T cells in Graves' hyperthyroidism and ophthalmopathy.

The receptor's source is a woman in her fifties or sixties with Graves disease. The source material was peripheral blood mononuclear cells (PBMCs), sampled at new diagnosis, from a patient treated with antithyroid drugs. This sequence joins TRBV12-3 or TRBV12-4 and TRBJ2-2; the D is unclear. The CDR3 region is CASSLGVNTGELFF. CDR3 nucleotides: TGTGCCAGCAGTTTAGGCGTGAACACCGGGGAGCTGTTTTTT.